These 24 T cell receptor beta chains were all obtained from the same sample, sequenced in a study of metastatic and nonmetastatic thyroid tumors. Every patient was untreated before thyroid surgery. TCRdb re-clonotyped the PCR reads via MiXCR. The table records thousands of clones, roughly 30% of them present only once. Sequencing was carried out using adjacent normal tissue. These receptors all stem from a female donor with papillary thyroid cancer or a benign thyroid nodule (not recorded which). Some clones in this sample may be carry-over from other donors' samples.

V is TRBV20-1 and J is TRBJ1-5; D is unresolved. Per the germline V gene, CDR1 is DFQATT and CDR2 is SNEGSKA (reference sequence). V lost 2 bases and J lost 2, with 4 bases in between. This CDR3 has 12 amino acids. In DNA, the CDR3 is TGCAGTGCTAGACAGGGCAATCAGCCCCAGCATTTT. Translating it yields CSARQGNQPQHF.

The V gene is TRBV7-2, the J gene TRBJ2-7; tentatively, D is TRBD1 (6 bases). This CDR3 spans 12 amino acids. Germline V gives CDR1 SGHTA, CDR2 FQGNSA. V shed 4 bases and J shed 6 bases, with 10 bases lying between them. The CDR3 DNA reads TGTGCCAGCAGCTCACAGGGTTTCGAGCAGTACTTC. It codes for CASSSQGFEQYF.

The chain employs TRBV7-6 and TRBJ2-1, with 11 bases lining up with TRBD2. Germline values: CDR1 SGHVS, CDR2 FNYEAQ. V lost 5 bases to trimming and J lost 5 bases; unmatched junction nucleotides: 2. CDR3 size: 14 residues. The CDR3, as DNA: TGTGCCAGCAGCCCGGGACTAGCGGACAATGAGCAGTTCTTC. Encoded protein: CASSPGLADNEQFF.

The chain combines TRBV7-2 with TRBJ2-7; 7 positions match TRBD1. The CDR3 spans 14 residues. Trimming at V came to 5 bases and at J to 2 bases, leaving 6 bases not matched to a gene. In germline, CDR1 is SGHTA, CDR2 FQGNSA. In nucleotides, the CDR3 is TGTGCCAGCAGCCCGACAGGGAGCCCCTACGAGCAGTACTTC. Its protein is CASSPTGSPYEQYF.

This clone counts as medium-sized (0.01 to 0.1%). This chain joins TRBV5-4 and TRBJ1-2; 11 nucleotides match TRBD1. Germline CDR1 is SGHNT and CDR2 is YYREEE (reference sequence). The CDR3 runs to 14 residues. The V and J ends lost 3 bases and 6 bases, in that order; junction bases with no gene match: 4. The CDR3 nucleotides read TGTGCCAGCAGCTCGGACAGGGGGCTTAATGGCTACACCTTC. It is translated as CASSSDRGLNGYTF.

The chain has TRBV7-8 and TRBJ2-2; tentative D call: TRBD1 (6 bases). V was trimmed by 2 bases and J by 6 bases, leaving 16 bases between them. The CDR3 is made up of 16 amino acids. Germline-derived CDR1 and CDR2 are SGHVS and FQNEAQ. DNA for the CDR3: TGTGCCAGCAGCTTATGTGACCAGGGGATATCCGGGGAGCTGTTTTTT. This sequence encodes CASSLCDQGISGELFF.

This clone has only a few counts. The chain carries TRBV6-1 and TRBJ1-3, with 9 nucleotides matching TRBD1. Germline CDR1 reads MNHNS; CDR2 reads SASEGT. CDR3 size: 15 residues. Losses at the gene ends were 5 bases for V and 2 bases for J; bases not matched to a gene: 4. The CDR3 reads CASSSGTGTGNTIYF. DNA of the CDR3: TGTGCCAGCAGTTCCGGGACAGGGACTGGAAACACCATATATTTT.

About this clone itself: Compared with germline, one end of the junction differs, possibly owing to a read error. J is TRBJ2-2 and V is TRBV27, with TRBD2 matching over 7 bases. The V gene's germline CDR1 is MNHEY and CDR2 SMNVEV (reference sequence). The CDR3 consists of 15 residues. The CDR3, as DNA: TGTGTCAGCAGCTCTAGCGGCGCCATGGCCGGGGAGCTGTTTTTT. The encoded protein is CVSSSSGAMAGELFF.

The J gene is TRBJ1-3, the V gene TRBV7-3, with unresolved D. The CDR3 has 15 residues. Deletions cut 6 bases from V and 13 bases from J, with 25 bases between. The germline CDR1 and CDR2 sequences are SGHTA and FQGTGA. CDR3 DNA: TGTGCCAGCAGTTTATCAGGAGGGTTCGGAAAAACGATATATTTT. Translation: CASSLSGGFGKTIYF.

The rearrangement links TRBV11-2 to TRBJ2-1; 8 nucleotides agree with TRBD1. The J segment lost 2 bases and the V segment lost 3 bases, leaving 9 bases of the junction unmatched. The CDR3 loop spans 17 amino acids. Germline V gene sequence: CDR1 SGHAT, CDR2 FQNNGV. CDR3 nucleotide sequence: TGTGCCAGCAGCTTCGACCAGGGGGCAGTCCCCTACAATGAGCAGTTCTTC. This sequence encodes CASSFDQGAVPYNEQFF.

This clone was seen a few times. The chain has TRBV6-4 and TRBJ2-1; D unclear. This CDR3 is 15 amino acids long. From germline, CDR1 is MRHNA and CDR2 SNTAGT. V was cut by 3 bases and J by 0 bases, with 9 bases left in between. The CDR3 region has the DNA TGTGCCAGCAGTGAGCAGCCGAGCTCCTACAATGAGCAGTTCTTC. Translation gives CASSEQPSSYNEQFF.

V and J are TRBV20-1 and TRBJ2-7, with 12 bases matching TRBD1. The ends lost 4 bases at V and 0 bases at J; junction bases unmatched: 4. Looked up from germline, CDR1 is DFQATT and CDR2 is SNEGSKA (reference sequence). The CDR3 has 15 residues. The CDR3 nucleotides read TGCAGTGCTACCCGGGACAGGGGGCTCTCCTACGAGCAGTACTTC. Its protein product is CSATRDRGLSYEQYF.

This rearrangement joins TRBV12-3 or TRBV12-4 to TRBJ1-2; D might be TRBD1 (6 bases). The CDR3 loop spans 13 amino acids. Trimming removed 7 bases from V and 8 bases from J, with 17 bases in between. As DNA, the CDR3 is TGTGCCAGCACTATCAGGGGCTGGGGGGGCTACACCTTC. It encodes CASTIRGWGGYTF.

There are many counts of this clone. The CDR3 DNA reads as TGTGCCAGCAGCCCCAGGGGGGGGCTGACTAATGAAAAACTGTTTTTT. This sequence encodes CASSPRGGLTNEKLFF. The V gene is TRBV7-9, the J gene TRBJ1-4, with 7 bases matching TRBD1. Germline V gives CDR1 SEHNR, CDR2 FQNEAQ (reference sequence). V lost 5 bases to trimming and J lost 2 bases; unmatched junction nucleotides: 8. CDR3 length: 16 amino acids.

The chain uses TRBV9 and TRBJ2-2; D is perhaps TRBD2 (5 bases). Trimming cost V 4 bases and J 5 bases, with 12 bases left between them. The CDR3 length is 14 residues. The germline CDR1 and CDR2 sequences are SGDLS and YYNGEE. CDR3 protein: CASSPGDGTGELFF. The CDR3 DNA sequence: TGTGCCAGCAGCCCCGGGGATGGAACCGGGGAGCTGTTTTTT. Together with reference TRBV9 and TRBJ2-2, the CDR3 gives the full variable domain: DSGVTQTPKHLITATGQRVTLRCSPRSGDLSVYWYQQSLDQGLQFLIQYYNGEERAKGNILERFSAQQFPDLHSELNLSSLELGDSALYFCASSPGDGTGELFFGEGSRLTVL.

This clone occurred a few times. This chain links TRBV7-9 with TRBJ2-2; no reliable D call. V was shortened by 1 base and J by 8 bases, with 5 bases between the two germline ends. CDR1 SEHNR and CDR2 FQNEAQ come from the germline V gene (reference sequence). The CDR3 sequence is 12 residues long. CDR3 sequence reads: CASSLESGELFF. The CDR3 region has the DNA TGTGCCAGCAGCTTAGAGTCGGGGGAGCTGTTTTTT.

This rearrangement joins TRBV3-1 to TRBJ1-1, with D unclear. The germline CDR1 and CDR2 sequences are LGHDT and YNNKEL (reference sequence). The CDR3 contains 11 residues. Trimming stripped 4 bases from V and 6 bases from J, with 6 bases between. The CDR3 reads CASSRGAEAFF. CDR3 sequence (DNA): TGTGCCAGCAGCCGAGGCGCTGAAGCTTTCTTT.

By share of the sample, this clone is large. The genes are TRBV29-1 and TRBJ1-3, with TRBD1 matching 8 bases. Looked up from germline, CDR1 is SQVTM and CDR2 is ANQGSEA. This CDR3 contains 14 residues. With 4 bases clipped from V and 2 bases from J, the junction kept 4 bases outside the gene matches. The CDR3, as DNA: TGCAGCGTTGGGTTGGGACAGGCTGGAAACACCATATATTTT. This encodes CSVGLGQAGNTIYF.

V and J are TRBV10-3 and TRBJ2-3; no definite D call. Germline CDR1 is ENHRY and CDR2 is SYGVKD. The V gene lost 2 bases and the J gene lost 5 bases, with 5 bases spanning the gap. The length of the CDR3 is 12 residues. The CDR3 loop reads CAISETGDTQYF. DNA of the CDR3: TGTGCCATCAGTGAGACTGGAGATACGCAGTATTTT.

This clone occurred many times. Here the CDR3 DNA reads TGTGCCAGCAGCCACCGATCGACAGGGGGCCGTGAAGCTTTCTTT. Its protein is CASSHRSTGGREAFF. The chain is built from TRBV28 and TRBJ1-1, with TRBD1 matching over 10 bases. Trimming took 6 bases from V and 7 from J; bases not matched to a gene: 11. The CDR3 is 15 amino acids. CDR1 is MDHEN and CDR2 is SYDVKM in the germline V gene.

The chain employs TRBV6-1 and TRBJ1-2; possibly TRBD1 for D (6 bases). This CDR3 spans 15 amino acids. Trimming took 5 bases from V and 2 from J, leaving 15 bases between them. Germline V lookup: CDR1 MNHNS, CDR2 SASEGT. Here the CDR3 DNA reads TGTGCCAGCAGTCCCCAACAGGGAAGGAACTATGGCTACACCTTC. Its protein product is CASSPQQGRNYGYTF.

The chain is built from TRBV28 and TRBJ1-3; 8 bases map to TRBD1. This CDR3 is 17 amino acids long. Germline values: CDR1 MDHEN, CDR2 SYDVKM. With V trimmed by 4 bases and J by 0 bases, 8 bases remained unmatched. The CDR3 sequence: CASSSPGDRTSGNTIYF. The CDR3 bases are TGTGCCAGCAGTTCCCCCGGGGACAGGACCTCTGGAAACACCATATATTTT. The whole variable domain, filled in from reference TRBV28 and TRBJ1-3, reads DVKVTQSSRYLVKRTGEKVFLECVQDMDHENMFWYRQDPGLGLRLIYFSYDVKMKEKGDIPEGYSVSREKKERFSLILESASTNQTSMYLCASSSPGDRTSGNTIYFGEGSWLTVV.

As to this clone: The junction shows a germline mismatch at one end, possibly a read error. J is TRBJ1-2 and V is TRBV30; maybe TRBD1 (5 bases). Germline V gene sequence: CDR1 GTSNPN, CDR2 SVGIG (reference sequence). This CDR3 contains 14 residues. The CDR3 loop reads CAWIPQGRNYGYTF. The CDR3 nucleotides are TGCGCCTGGATACCTCAGGGAAGAAACTATGGCTACACCTTC.

The chain combines TRBV7-3 with TRBJ2-2, with D perhaps matching TRBD1 (5 bases). This CDR3 region has 13 residues. Germline CDR1 and CDR2: SGHTA and FQGTGA. V lost 5 bases, J lost 1 base, and 5 bases lay in between. CDR3 nucleotides: TGTGCCAGCAGCGGACAGAACACCGGGGAGCTGTTTTTT. Translated: CASSGQNTGELFF.